This T cell receptor beta chain was recorded in a study of a mutant IDH1 vaccine in newly diagnosed glioma. CDR3 length: 15 amino acids. The germline gives CDR1 MNHEY, CDR2 SVGAGI. Between the trimmed V and J ends, which lost 6 bases and 0 bases, there was a span of 15 bases. To note about this clone: Antigen: not known.

Time point reported: week 5, during vaccination. A single vaccine dose contained 300 ug of mutant IDH1 20-mer peptide, and topical imiquimod was used with it. Sequencing used immunoSEQ multiplex PCR; TCRdb keeps in-frame clones, though not all of them. The sample lists roughly 34,000 clones; roughly 79% were seen once. V usage is TRBV6-5 and J usage is TRBJ2-7, with D possibly being TRBD1 (6 bases). The sample here was PBMCs, taken from a glioma patient whose treatment included an IDH1 peptide vaccine. The clonotype originates from a man aged 45-65 years with glioma. The DNA for the CDR3 is TGTGCCAGCAGGGAACAGGGAGAATCCTCCTACGAGCAGTACTTC. Translation: CASREQGESSYEQYF.